Below, 32 T cell receptor beta chains from the same sample are listed, as sequenced in a study of blood T cell repertoires in COVID-19. Using immunoSEQ multiplex PCR, the repertoire was profiled, and TCRdb retains in-frame clones only, with some absent. The sample lists hundreds of thousands of clones, roughly 89% occurring once. The sequencing input was PBMCs or T cells enriched from blood (not recorded which). These receptors all come from a woman between 40 and 55 years old who had recovered from COVID-19.

The chain uses TRBV24-1 and TRBJ1-2; unclear D gene. This CDR3 contains 13 residues. Trimming left V 4 bases short and J 2 bases short, with 7 bases between. From germline, CDR1 is KGHDR and CDR2 SFDVKD. DNA of the CDR3: TGTGCCACCAGTGAACCCGAGAACTATGGCTACACCTTC. Amino acids: CATSEPENYGYTF.

The chain couples TRBV7-9 to TRBJ1-1; D is ambiguous. Between the trimmed V and J ends, which lost 2 bases and 0 bases, there was a span of 7 bases. The V gene's germline CDR1 is SEHNR and CDR2 FQNEAQ (reference sequence). The CDR3 is made up of 14 amino acids. The CDR3 reads CASSLKPMNTEAFF. In DNA, the CDR3 is TGTGCCAGCAGCTTAAAGCCCATGAACACTGAAGCTTTCTTT.

The CDR3 here is CASSLWDRGPEQYF. The CDR3 DNA follows: TGTGCCAGCAGTTTATGGGACAGGGGCCCCGAGCAGTACTTC. The gene calls are TRBV28 and TRBJ2-7; 9 nucleotides align to TRBD1. The CDR3 covers 14 residues. Germline V gene sequence: CDR1 MDHEN, CDR2 SYDVKM. V lost 0 bases to trimming and J lost 6 bases; unmatched junction nucleotides: 3.

V gene TRBV24-1 combines with J gene TRBJ2-1, with 9 bases that match TRBD2. This CDR3 has 16 residues. Germline loops: CDR1 KGHDR, CDR2 SFDVKD. Trimming took 5 bases from V and 5 from J; bases not matched to a gene: 9. The CDR3 region is CATSAGALAGHNEQFF. Here the CDR3 DNA reads TGTGCCACCAGTGCCGGGGCCCTAGCGGGACACAATGAGCAGTTCTTC.

This clone occurred once. The rearrangement joins TRBV5-4 to TRBJ2-7, with 16 bases identical to TRBD2. The CDR3 length is 15 residues. The V gene's germline CDR1 is SGHNT and CDR2 YYREEE (reference sequence). The V segment lost 4 bases and the J segment 7 bases; nucleotides outside the gene matches: 5. The CDR3 spells CASSPGLAGGLEQYF. The CDR3 DNA is TGTGCCAGCAGCCCGGGACTAGCGGGAGGGTTGGAGCAGTACTTC. Full variable domain (missing parts from reference TRBV5-4 and TRBJ2-7): ETGVTQSPTHLIKTRGQQVTLRCSSQSGHNTVSWYQQALGQGPQFIFQYYREEENGRGNFPPRFSGLQFPNYSSELNVNALELDDSALYLCASSPGLAGGLEQYFGPGTRLTVT.

This clone was counted a single time. The CDR3 nucleotides are TGTGCCAGCAGTCTGGCAGGGATGAACACTGAAGCTTTCTTT. This gives the protein CASSLAGMNTEAFF. The rearrangement joins TRBV5-8 to TRBJ1-1; TRBD1 is a possible D gene (5 bases). The CDR3 length is 14 residues. Trimming left V 5 bases short and J 0 bases short, with 11 bases between. CDR1 and CDR2 from the germline V gene are SGHTS and YDEGEE.

J is TRBJ2-1 and V is TRBV7-2; 8 nucleotides align to TRBD1. The CDR3 is made up of 14 amino acids. The J segment lost 8 bases and the V segment lost 5 bases, leaving 8 bases of the junction unmatched. Germline values: CDR1 SGHTA, CDR2 FQGNSA. The CDR3 spells CASSQDRGWDEQFF. DNA of the CDR3: TGTGCCAGCAGCCAAGACAGGGGATGGGATGAGCAGTTCTTC. The full variable domain, in which reference TRBV7-2 and TRBJ2-1 provide the parts outside the CDR3, is GAGVSQSPSNKVTEKGKDVELRCDPISGHTALYWYRQSLGQGLEFLIYFQGNSAPDKSGLPSDRFSAERTGGSVSTLTIQRTQQEDSAVYLCASSQDRGWDEQFFGPGTRLTVL.

Of note for this clone: One junction end does not reproduce the germline sequence, and a read error may be involved. The chain links TRBV5-1 to TRBJ2-7; 7 bases agree with TRBD2. Germline V gene data show CDR1 as SGHRS and CDR2 as YFSETQ. The CDR3 totals 14 residues. Here the CDR3 reads CASSYRAGPYEQYF. The CDR3 nucleotides read TGCGCCAGCAGCTACCGAGCGGGACCCTATGAGCAGTACTTC.

This clone was seen only once. Here the CDR3 DNA reads TGTGCCAGCTCACACTCCGGGACAGAGACAACTAACTATGGCTACACCTTC. The encoded protein is CASSHSGTETTNYGYTF. The chain joins TRBV18 to TRBJ1-2, with 7 bases identical to TRBD1. This CDR3 spans 17 amino acids. V lost 4 bases and J lost 0; bases outside the gene matches: 11. The germline V gene has CDR1 KGHSH and CDR2 LQKENI.

The V call is TRBV28, the J call TRBJ1-3; 9 bases align to TRBD1. CDR1 and CDR2 from the germline V gene are MDHEN and SYDVKM. The CDR3 is 16 amino acids. V was pared by 6 bases and J by 0 bases, with 6 bases of the junction left unmatched. Here the CDR3 reads CASRMGTGYSGNTIYF. DNA of the CDR3: TGTGCCAGCAGAATGGGGACAGGGTACTCTGGAAACACCATATATTTT.

This clone was seen ten or more times. The CDR3: CASSLVPQANEKLFF. The CDR3 DNA follows: TGTGCCAGCAGCTTGGTCCCCCAGGCTAATGAAAAACTGTTTTTT. This chain connects TRBV5-5 to TRBJ1-4; D remains ambiguous. Germline V gives CDR1 SGHKS, CDR2 YYEKEE (reference sequence). This CDR3 is built from 15 residues. The V gene lost 0 bases and the J gene lost 3 bases, with 9 bases spanning the gap.

The rearrangement joins TRBV11-2 to TRBJ2-1; D unresolved. The germline V gene has CDR1 SGHAT and CDR2 FQNNGV. The CDR3 consists of 15 residues. V was cut by 1 base and J by 6 bases, with 13 bases left in between. CDR3 amino acids: CASSLGGYSANEQFF. As DNA, the CDR3 is TGTGCCAGCAGCTTAGGCGGCTACTCAGCCAATGAGCAGTTCTTC.

Only a few counts were recorded for this clone. The chain recombines TRBV11-2 with TRBJ1-1; D gene ambiguous. Trimming cost V 2 bases and J 7 bases, with 11 bases left between them. The CDR3 extends over 13 amino acids. Germline CDR1 SGHAT, CDR2 FQNNGV. CDR3 residues: CASSLSGGGEAFF. The CDR3 DNA is TGTGCCAGCAGCTTAAGTGGCGGTGGTGAAGCTTTCTTT.

In regard to this clone: This same CDR3 is encoded by further DNA sequences in the sample. The chain employs TRBV18 and TRBJ2-7; the match to TRBD1 covers 9 bases. The CDR3 extends over 14 amino acids. Germline V CDR1 and CDR2: KGHSH, LQKENI. V was clipped by 6 bases and J by 4 bases; unmatched bases: 7. The CDR3 loop reads CASSPGTGFYEQYF. The CDR3 region has the DNA TGTGCCAGCTCTCCCGGGACAGGGTTTTACGAGCAGTACTTC.

This clone was picked up a small number of times. The CDR3 DNA reads as TGTGCCAGCAGCTGGGCAAGAGGGAGGGATAACAATGAGCAGTTCTTC. Protein sequence: CASSWARGRDNNEQFF. The chain has TRBV7-2 and TRBJ2-1; 7 nucleotides line up with TRBD2. The CDR3 runs to 16 residues. The germline CDR1 and CDR2 sequences are SGHTA and FQGNSA. V dropped 4 bases and J dropped 5; count of bases not matched to a gene: 11.

The chain recombines TRBV28 with TRBJ2-7; 7 positions match TRBD2. This CDR3 region has 14 residues. Germline CDR1 reads MDHEN; CDR2 reads SYDVKM. Trimming took 7 bases from V and 0 from J; bases not matched to a gene: 6. As DNA, the CDR3 is TGTGCCAGCACGGGAGCGGGGCACTCCTACGAGCAGTACTTC. This codes for CASTGAGHSYEQYF.

The J gene is TRBJ1-1, the V gene TRBV5-8; D perhaps matches TRBD1 (5 bases). This CDR3 has 13 amino acids. Germline CDR1 reads SGHTS; CDR2 reads YDEGEE. The V end was cut by 6 bases, the J end by 1 base, with 10 bases between. Here the CDR3 DNA reads TGTGCCAGCACCCTCGACAGGAACACTGAAGCTTTCTTT. The encoded protein is CASTLDRNTEAFF.

This clone has a handful of counts. The gene calls are TRBV7-9 and TRBJ2-2; 7 bases are a match to TRBD1. Germline V lookup: CDR1 SEHNR, CDR2 FQNEAQ (reference sequence). The V and J ends lost 3 bases and 5 bases, in that order; junction bases with no gene match: 6. The CDR3 consists of 15 residues. The CDR3 bases are TGTGCCAGCAGCTTGGAAACAGGGGCTACCGGGGAGCTGTTTTTT. Protein sequence: CASSLETGATGELFF.

This clone was recorded only once. This chain links TRBV27 with TRBJ1-6, with D perhaps matching TRBD1 (6 bases). The CDR3 runs to 14 residues. CDR1 is MNHEY and CDR2 is SMNVEV in the germline V gene (reference sequence). Trimming removed 7 bases from V and 7 bases from J, with 14 bases in between. DNA of the CDR3: TGTGCCAGCAATGTTGGGGACATAAATTCACCCCTCCACTTT. Translating it yields CASNVGDINSPLHF.

This chain uses TRBV5-4 with TRBJ2-7; 8 nucleotides agree with TRBD2. This CDR3 has 14 amino acids. J was trimmed by 3 bases and V by 4 bases; bases with no gene match: 6. Germline V CDR1 and CDR2: SGHNT, YYREEE (reference sequence). In DNA, the CDR3 is TGTGCCAGCAGCCCGGGGGGGCAGAGCTACGAGCAGTACTTC. This gives the protein CASSPGGQSYEQYF.

This CDR3 reads CATGKETQYF. As DNA, the CDR3 is TGTGCCACTGGCAAAGAGACCCAGTACTTC. The J gene is TRBJ2-5, the V gene TRBV28, with unresolved D. Germline loops: CDR1 MDHEN, CDR2 SYDVKM. Trimming removed 10 bases at V and 3 bases at J, with 6 bases between. This CDR3 comprises 10 residues.

This clone was detected once. The rearrangement joins TRBV11-2 to TRBJ2-1, with D maybe TRBD1 (5 bases). V was trimmed by 10 bases and J by 4 bases, leaving 23 bases between them. The CDR3 is 16 amino acids. Germline V gives CDR1 SGHAT, CDR2 FQNNGV. The CDR3 here is CATTPLDSPRYNEQFF. The CDR3 DNA is TGTGCCACCACACCTTTAGACAGTCCCCGTTACAATGAGCAGTTCTTC.

This CDR3 is CASSRSGVSSYEQYF. For the CDR3, the DNA is TGTGCCAGCAGCAGAAGCGGGGTAAGCTCCTACGAGCAGTACTTC. This sequence joins TRBV28 and TRBJ2-7; 7 bases align to TRBD2. Germline lookup yields CDR1 MDHEN and CDR2 SYDVKM. Germline trimming cut 6 bases from V and 0 bases from J; bases unmatched to any gene: 8. CDR3 size: 15 residues.

This clone was recorded once. The chain uses TRBV29-1 and TRBJ1-1; tentatively, D is TRBD1 (5 bases). The germline V gene has CDR1 SQVTM and CDR2 ANQGSEA. V was pared by 4 bases and J by 1 base, with 16 bases between. The CDR3 totals 15 residues. The CDR3 coding sequence is TGCAGCGTTGGCCCGTCGGGGGTAAGGAACACTGAAGCTTTCTTT. This codes for CSVGPSGVRNTEAFF.

The chain couples TRBV27 to TRBJ2-7; 7 nucleotides line up with TRBD1. V lost 5 bases and J lost 9; bases outside the gene matches: 10. Germline V lookup: CDR1 MNHEY, CDR2 SMNVEV (reference sequence). CDR3 length: 13 residues. The CDR3 sequence: CASSLGTAQGQYF. For the CDR3, the DNA is TGTGCCAGCAGTCTCGGGACAGCCCAAGGGCAGTACTTC.

The chain combines TRBV18 with TRBJ1-2; 7 nucleotides match TRBD1. Germline assignment: CDR1 KGHSH and CDR2 LQKENI. The CDR3 covers 13 residues. Unmatched junction bases numbered 7, after V lost 5 bases and J lost 7 bases. CDR3 amino acids: CASSIRGRGGYTF. CDR3 sequence (DNA): TGTGCCAGCTCAATAAGGGGGCGTGGTGGCTACACCTTC.

This clone was detected a few times. The same CDR3 can be traced to other DNA sequences in this sample. V gene TRBV25-1 combines with J gene TRBJ1-3; D remains unclear. V lost 1 base and J lost 1, with 8 bases in between. The CDR3 loop spans 15 amino acids. CDR1 and CDR2 from the germline V gene are MGHDK and SYGVNS. CDR3 region: CASSEWADSGNTIYF. In nucleotides, the CDR3 is TGTGCCAGCAGTGAATGGGCAGATTCTGGAAACACCATATATTTT. Full variable domain (rest looked up from reference TRBV25-1 and TRBJ1-3): EADIYQTPRYLVIGTGKKITLECSQTMGHDKMYWYQQDPGMELHLIHYSYGVNSTEKGDLSSESTVSRIRTEHFPLTLESARPSHTSQYLCASSEWADSGNTIYFGEGSWLTVV.

The rearrangement uses TRBV6-5 and TRBJ1-6, with 7 bases lining up with TRBD1. This CDR3 has 12 residues. Losses at the gene ends were 8 bases for V and 9 bases for J; bases not matched to a gene: 4. In germline, CDR1 is MNHEY, CDR2 SVGAGI. CDR3 amino acids: CASGRGSSPLHF. The CDR3 nucleotides are TGTGCCAGCGGCAGGGGGAGTTCACCCCTCCACTTT.

The rearrangement links TRBV6-5 to TRBJ2-5; possible D gene TRBD2, 6 bases. The CDR3 contains 15 residues. Germline CDR1 is MNHEY and CDR2 is SVGAGI. V gave up 5 bases and J gave up 5 bases, with 18 bases separating them. CDR3 nucleotide sequence: TGTGCCAGCAGTCGGTCGGGACTCCCCGGGGAGACCCAGTACTTC. It translates to CASSRSGLPGETQYF.

V usage is TRBV7-9 and J usage is TRBJ2-7, with 9 nucleotides matching TRBD1. After removal of 4 bases from V and 2 bases from J, the junction contained 0 bases not matched to a gene. The CDR3 has 13 residues. Germline-derived CDR1 and CDR2 are SEHNR and FQNEAQ (reference sequence). The CDR3 loop reads CASSWDRAYEQYF. Here the CDR3 DNA reads TGTGCCAGCAGCTGGGACAGGGCCTACGAGCAGTACTTC.

The chain couples TRBV7-9 to TRBJ1-2, with a weak D call TRBD1 (5 bases). Germline V gene sequence: CDR1 SEHNR, CDR2 FQNEAQ (reference sequence). Trimming left V 2 bases short and J 1 base short, with 8 bases between. The CDR3 totals 14 residues. Here the CDR3 reads CASSLMGLNYGYTF. The CDR3 bases are TGTGCCAGCAGCTTAATGGGGCTTAACTATGGCTACACCTTC.

This chain joins TRBV5-8 and TRBJ1-2; D possibly corresponds to TRBD1 (6 bases). V was clipped by 1 base and J by 4 bases, with 8 bases between them. Germline CDR1 reads SGHTS; CDR2 reads YDEGEE. The CDR3 spans 13 residues. CDR3 protein: CASSLRQVYGYTF. CDR3 DNA: TGTGCCAGCAGCTTGCGACAGGTCTATGGCTACACCTTC.